The 25 T cell receptor beta chains below were found in one sample sequenced in a study of blood T cell repertoires in COVID-19. TCRdb keeps only in-frame clones here, not all; method: immunoSEQ multiplex PCR. Of roughly 290,000 clones listed, around 88% are singletons. The sequenced sample was peripheral blood. The receptors were gathered from a man in his thirties or forties with acute or convalescent COVID-19.

The gene calls are TRBV19 and TRBJ1-5, with 10 nucleotides matching TRBD1. The junction had 8 bases not matched to a gene; V was cut back by 5 bases and J by 7 bases. The CDR3 length is 15 residues. Germline V lookup: CDR1 LNHDA, CDR2 SQIVND (reference sequence). The CDR3 sequence: CASSLMDRGLQPQHF. The CDR3 coding sequence is TGTGCCAGTAGTCTAATGGACAGGGGGTTGCAGCCCCAGCATTTT.

The chain combines TRBV3-1 (or the pseudogene TRBV3-2) with TRBJ1-5; the D is unclear. The CDR3 has 14 amino acids. Germline CDR1 is LGHDT and CDR2 is YNNKEL (reference sequence). The V end was cut by 1 base, the J end by 3 bases, with 7 bases between. Written as DNA, the CDR3 is TGTGCCAGCAGCCAAGTTATAGACAATCAGCCCCAGCATTTT. It specifies CASSQVIDNQPQHF.

The V gene is TRBV9, the J gene TRBJ2-7, with TRBD2 matching 12 bases. CDR3 length equals 15 residues. Germline V gene sequence: CDR1 SGDLS, CDR2 YYNGEE. V lost 4 bases, J lost 6 bases, and 8 bases stayed unmatched. CDR3 region: CASSTRLAGVTEQYF. CDR3 nucleotides: TGTGCCAGCAGCACTAGACTAGCGGGAGTTACCGAGCAGTACTTC. Full variable domain (remainder filled in from reference TRBV9 and TRBJ2-7): DSGVTQTPKHLITATGQRVTLRCSPRSGDLSVYWYQQSLDQGLQFLIQYYNGEERAKGNILERFSAQQFPDLHSELNLSSLELGDSALYFCASSTRLAGVTEQYFGPGTRLTVT.

The rearrangement uses TRBV13 and TRBJ1-5, with D uncertain. Trimming removed 5 bases at V and 4 bases at J, with 6 bases between. Germline V CDR1 and CDR2: PRHDT, FYEKMQ (reference sequence). The CDR3 covers 12 residues. The CDR3 loop reads CASSTENQPQHF. The CDR3 nucleotides read TGTGCCAGCAGCACAGAGAATCAGCCCCAGCATTTT.

The chain carries TRBV7-9 and TRBJ1-4, with D perhaps matching TRBD1 (5 bases). The V end was cut by 0 bases, the J end by 11 bases, with 13 bases between. This CDR3 region has 14 residues. Looked up from germline, CDR1 is SEHNR and CDR2 is FQNEAQ (reference sequence). The chain's CDR3 is CASSLAGRSDKLFF. CDR3 sequence (DNA): TGTGCCAGCAGCTTAGCGGGGCGCTCGGATAAACTGTTTTTT.

This chain joins TRBV28 and TRBJ1-5, with unresolved D. This CDR3 is built from 17 residues. Trimming shortened V by 3 bases and J by 4 bases, and 19 bases separated the two germline ends. Germline CDR1 reads MDHEN; CDR2 reads SYDVKM. DNA of the CDR3: TGTGCCAGCAGTTTGTTGACAAGACCCCCTCGAAATCAGCCCCAGCATTTT. It codes for CASSLLTRPPRNQPQHF.

V and J are TRBV21-1 and TRBJ1-2; TRBD1 reflects the table's D call only, with no check against the DNA. TRBV21-1 is a listed pseudogene. This CDR3 region has 15 residues. The CDR3 is CASSKRSEQGRRYTF. For the CDR3, the DNA is TGTGCCAGCAGCAAAAGGTCCGAGCAGGGTCGGCGCTACACCTTC.

The rearrangement uses TRBV28 and TRBJ1-6, with 7 bases aligning to TRBD1. In germline, CDR1 is MDHEN, CDR2 SYDVKM. The CDR3 length is 16 residues. V was clipped by 7 bases and J by 0 bases; unmatched bases: 6. CDR3 in DNA: TGTGCCAGCACACCGGGACAGAGCTCCTATAATTCACCCCTCCACTTT. It is translated as CASTPGQSSYNSPLHF.

The rearrangement joins TRBV11-2 to TRBJ1-1, with D perhaps matching TRBD1 (6 bases). This CDR3 spans 13 amino acids. Looked up from germline, CDR1 is SGHAT and CDR2 is FQNNGV. Trimming left V 5 bases short and J 5 bases short, with 12 bases between. This CDR3 is CASSPRQATEAFF. The CDR3 DNA sequence: TGTGCCAGCAGCCCTCGACAGGCAACTGAAGCTTTCTTT.

The chain employs TRBV11-2 and TRBJ2-1, with 8 bases matching TRBD2. The CDR3 is 17 residues long. Germline V gene sequence: CDR1 SGHAT, CDR2 FQNNGV. V lost 5 bases, J lost 7 bases, and 16 bases stayed unmatched. The CDR3 nucleotides are TGTGCCAGCAGCCCTCGGAAGCGGGGGCTACCGGGAAATGAGCAGTTCTTC. Translated: CASSPRKRGLPGNEQFF.

The rearrangement uses TRBV7-8 and TRBJ1-5, with unresolved D. The germline V gene encodes CDR1 SGHVS and CDR2 FQNEAQ. The V and J ends lost 1 base and 7 bases respectively, with 14 bases between them. There are 15 residues in the CDR3. The CDR3 protein is CASSLVSFGEQPQHF. The CDR3 DNA follows: TGTGCCAGCAGCTTAGTTTCTTTCGGGGAACAGCCCCAGCATTTT.

The V gene is TRBV11-3, the J gene TRBJ2-1, with D unclear. The CDR3 loop spans 13 amino acids. V gave up 5 bases and J gave up 6 bases, with 11 bases separating them. Germline values: CDR1 SGHNT, CDR2 YENEEA. The DNA of the CDR3 is TGTGCCAGCAGCCAAAGCGTAGGCAATGAGCAGTTCTTC. Translated: CASSQSVGNEQFF.

The J gene is TRBJ2-1, the V gene TRBV11-2; weak D call: TRBD2 (6 bases). Germline-derived CDR1 and CDR2 are SGHAT and FQNNGV. The V and J ends lost 3 bases and 7 bases respectively, with 7 bases between them. The CDR3 extends over 12 amino acids. The DNA for the CDR3 is TGTGCCAGCAGCTTGGGACTTAATGAGCAGTTCTTC. Protein: CASSLGLNEQFF.

This clone was counted once. One junction end disagrees with the germline gene, perhaps due to a read error. V usage is TRBV11-2 and J usage is TRBJ2-6; TRBD2 aligns across 7 bases. This CDR3 is built from 17 residues. The germline V gene has CDR1 SGHAT and CDR2 FQNNGV. The chain's CDR3 is CARRTWGGSSGANVLTF. CDR3 DNA sequence: TGTGCCCGCAGGACATGGGGGGGGAGCTCTGGGGCCAACGTCCTGACTTTC.

The chain has TRBV7-9 and TRBJ2-2; D ambiguous. The CDR3 is 14 amino acids. V lost 7 bases, J lost 1 base, and 10 bases lay in between. Germline-derived CDR1 and CDR2 are SEHNR and FQNEAQ (reference sequence). The CDR3 region is CASTPPGNTGELFF. The CDR3 DNA is TGTGCCAGCACACCCCCGGGGAACACCGGGGAGCTGTTTTTT.

The rearrangement uses TRBV19 and TRBJ1-2, with TRBD1 as a possible D gene (5 bases). The length of the CDR3 is 14 residues. Germline values: CDR1 LNHDA, CDR2 SQIVND (reference sequence). V was cut by 1 base and J by 3 bases, with 9 bases left in between. CDR3 DNA sequence: TGTGCCAGTAGTATAGCTGGCAGGGACTATGGCTACACCTTC. Its protein product is CASSIAGRDYGYTF.

The CDR3 here is CASSSQGTQETQYF. The CDR3 coding sequence is TGCGCCAGCAGCTCCCAGGGCACTCAAGAGACCCAGTACTTC. The chain is built from TRBV5-1 and TRBJ2-5; D is perhaps TRBD1 (5 bases). Trimming took 3 bases from V and 2 from J, leaving 11 bases between them. This CDR3 contains 14 residues. CDR1 is SGHRS and CDR2 is YFSETQ in the germline V gene. The full variable domain, in which reference TRBV5-1 and TRBJ2-5 provide the parts outside the CDR3, is KAGVTQTPRYLIKTRGQQVTLSCSPISGHRSVSWYQQTPGQGLQFLFEYFSETQRNKGNFPGRFSGRQFSNSRSEMNVSTLELGDSALYLCASSSQGTQETQYFGPGTRLLVL.

The chain employs TRBV28 and TRBJ1-1; D unresolved. The CDR3 runs 12 residues. Trimming shortened V by 1 base and J by 11 bases, and 11 bases separated the two germline ends. The germline V gene encodes CDR1 MDHEN and CDR2 SYDVKM. The CDR3 DNA sequence: TGTGCCAGCAGTTTATCATTTTACGGGGCTTTCTTT. It translates to CASSLSFYGAFF.

V gene TRBV27 combines with J gene TRBJ1-2; 9 bases are a match to TRBD1. Trimming removed 5 bases from V and 4 bases from J; junction bases left unmatched: 11. The CDR3 length is 16 residues. Germline V CDR1 and CDR2: MNHEY, SMNVEV (reference sequence). CDR3 bases: TGTGCCAGCAGTCCGTCACAGGGGGCGCCTGGCTATGGCTACACCTTC. This translates into CASSPSQGAPGYGYTF.

The V call is TRBV3-1 (or the pseudogene TRBV3-2), the J call TRBJ1-2; 9 nucleotides agree with TRBD1. This CDR3 contains 15 residues. Trimming removed 4 bases from V and 3 bases from J; junction bases left unmatched: 6. Germline-derived CDR1 and CDR2 are LGHDT and YNNKEL (reference sequence). CDR3 sequence reads: CASSPGTGWDYGYTF. The CDR3 DNA sequence: TGTGCCAGCAGCCCAGGGACAGGGTGGGACTATGGCTACACCTTC.

This clone was counted a single time. Written as DNA, the CDR3 is TGTGCCAGCAGTTCACCGACAGGGGATGCTTCACCCCTCCACTTT. It codes for CASSSPTGDASPLHF. V and J are TRBV7-9 and TRBJ1-6; 8 bases map to TRBD1. This CDR3 contains 15 residues. V lost 6 bases, J lost 9 bases, and 10 bases stayed unmatched. Germline CDR1 SEHNR, CDR2 FQNEAQ (reference sequence).

The gene calls are TRBV4-1 and TRBJ2-7, with TRBD1 matching over 7 bases. The CDR3 length is 16 residues. After removal of 4 bases from V and 0 bases from J, the junction contained 9 bases not matched to a gene. Looked up from germline, CDR1 is MGHRA and CDR2 is YSYEKL. The CDR3 here is CASSRRPGTVSYEQYF. CDR3 sequence (DNA): TGCGCCAGCAGCCGACGACCGGGGACAGTCTCCTACGAGCAGTACTTC.

The rearrangement joins TRBV6-1 to TRBJ2-5, with D perhaps TRBD1 (6 bases). CDR3 length: 15 residues. Germline V lookup: CDR1 MNHNS, CDR2 SASEGT. Trimming shortened V by 2 bases and J by 5 bases, and 15 bases separated the two germline ends. The CDR3 here is CASSESDRITETQYF. CDR3 in DNA: TGTGCCAGCAGTGAATCTGACAGGATTACGGAGACCCAGTACTTC.

The chain uses TRBV27 and TRBJ2-6; TRBD1 agrees at 10 bases. From germline, CDR1 is MNHEY and CDR2 SMNVEV (reference sequence). This CDR3 comprises 17 residues. V lost 6 bases and J lost 3; bases outside the gene matches: 8. CDR3: CASRPTGGAGGANVLTF. CDR3 nucleotide sequence: TGTGCCAGCAGGCCGACAGGGGGCGCAGGTGGGGCCAACGTCCTGACTTTC.

The count of this clone is one. The V gene is TRBV7-6, the J gene TRBJ1-1; 8 nucleotides line up with TRBD1. V dropped 3 bases and J dropped 2; count of bases not matched to a gene: 5. Germline V gives CDR1 SGHVS, CDR2 FNYEAQ. CDR3 length: 15 amino acids. CDR3 sequence reads: CASSLGQAGNTEAFF. The DNA for the CDR3 is TGTGCCAGCAGCTTGGGACAGGCGGGAAACACTGAAGCTTTCTTT. Based on the CDR3 plus reference TRBV7-6 and TRBJ1-1, the full variable domain is GAGVSQSPRYKVTKRGQDVALRCDPISGHVSLYWYRQALGQGPEFLTYFNYEAQQDKSGLPNDRFSAERPEGSISTLTIQRTEQRDSAMYRCASSLGQAGNTEAFFGQGTRLTVV.